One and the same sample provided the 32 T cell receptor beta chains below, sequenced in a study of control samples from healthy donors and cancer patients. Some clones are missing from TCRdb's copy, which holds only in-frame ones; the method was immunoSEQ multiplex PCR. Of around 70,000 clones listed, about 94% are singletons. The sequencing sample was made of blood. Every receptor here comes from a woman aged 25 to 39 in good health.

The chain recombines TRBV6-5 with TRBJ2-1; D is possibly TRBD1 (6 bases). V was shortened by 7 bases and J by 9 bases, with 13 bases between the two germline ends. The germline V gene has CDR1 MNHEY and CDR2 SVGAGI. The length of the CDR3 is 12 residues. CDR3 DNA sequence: TGTGCCAGCAAAAACAGGGTCGGTGAGCAGTTCTTC. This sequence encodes CASKNRVGEQFF.

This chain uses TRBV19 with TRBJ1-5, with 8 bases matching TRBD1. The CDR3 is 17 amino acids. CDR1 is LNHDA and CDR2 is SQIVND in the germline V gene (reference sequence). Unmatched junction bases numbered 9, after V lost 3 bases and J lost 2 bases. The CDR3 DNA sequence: TGTGCCAGTAGTATTAGCGGGACAGGAAACCGCAATCAGCCCCAGCATTTT. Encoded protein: CASSISGTGNRNQPQHF.

The CDR3 DNA is TGTGCTAGTGGTTTGCCCTATGTCACAGGGGAGTTTGCTTTCTTT. This encodes CASGLPYVTGEFAFF. The V and J genes are TRBV12-5 and TRBJ1-1, with TRBD1 matching over 7 bases. With V trimmed by 2 bases and J by 11 bases, 14 bases remained unmatched. Germline lookup yields CDR1 LGHNT and CDR2 FRNRAP. CDR3 length: 15 amino acids. Using reference TRBV12-5 and TRBJ1-1 for the parts outside the CDR3, the full variable domain is DARVTQTPRHKVTEMGQEVTMRCQPILGHNTVFWYRQTMMQGLELLAYFRNRAPLDDSGMPKDRFSAEMPDATLATLKIQPSEPRDSAVYFCASGLPYVTGEFAFFGQGTRLTVV.

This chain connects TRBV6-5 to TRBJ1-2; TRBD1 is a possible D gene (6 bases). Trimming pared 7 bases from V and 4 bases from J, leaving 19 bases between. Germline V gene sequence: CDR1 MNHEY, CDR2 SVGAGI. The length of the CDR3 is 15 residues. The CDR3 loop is CASTPGGASGYGYTF. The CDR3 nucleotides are TGTGCCAGCACTCCCGGGGGGGCCAGCGGCTATGGCTACACCTTC.

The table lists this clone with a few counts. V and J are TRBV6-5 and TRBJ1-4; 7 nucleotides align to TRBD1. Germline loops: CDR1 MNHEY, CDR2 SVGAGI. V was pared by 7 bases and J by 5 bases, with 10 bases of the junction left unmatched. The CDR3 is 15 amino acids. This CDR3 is CASTRQAGGNEKLFF. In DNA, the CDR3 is TGTGCCAGCACCCGACAGGCAGGGGGGAATGAAAAACTGTTTTTT.

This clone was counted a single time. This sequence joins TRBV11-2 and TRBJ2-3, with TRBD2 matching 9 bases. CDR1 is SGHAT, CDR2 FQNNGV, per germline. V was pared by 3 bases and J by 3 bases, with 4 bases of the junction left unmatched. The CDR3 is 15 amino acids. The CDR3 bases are TGTGCCAGCAGCTTCAATAGCGGGGGTACAGATACGCAGTATTTT. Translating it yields CASSFNSGGTDTQYF.

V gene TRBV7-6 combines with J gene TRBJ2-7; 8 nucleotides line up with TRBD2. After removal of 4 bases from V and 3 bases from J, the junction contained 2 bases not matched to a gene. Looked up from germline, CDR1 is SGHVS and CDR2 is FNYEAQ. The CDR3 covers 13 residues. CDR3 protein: CASSSRGGYEQYF. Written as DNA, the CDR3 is TGTGCCAGCAGCTCCCGGGGGGGCTACGAGCAGTACTTC.

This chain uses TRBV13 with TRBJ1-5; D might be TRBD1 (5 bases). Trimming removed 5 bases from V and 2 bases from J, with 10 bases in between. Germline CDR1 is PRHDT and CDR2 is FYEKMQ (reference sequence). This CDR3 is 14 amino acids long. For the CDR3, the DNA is TGTGCCAGCAGCCCTGGGGGGGGCAATCAGCCCCAGCATTTT. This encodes CASSPGGGNQPQHF.

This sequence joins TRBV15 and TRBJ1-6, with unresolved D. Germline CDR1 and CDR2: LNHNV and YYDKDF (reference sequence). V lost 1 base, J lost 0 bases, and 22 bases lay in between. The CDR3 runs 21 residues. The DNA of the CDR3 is TGTGCCACCAGCAGAGTGACTGCGGATTCCTACCTTAGCTCCTATAATTCACCCCTCCACTTT. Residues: CATSRVTADSYLSSYNSPLHF. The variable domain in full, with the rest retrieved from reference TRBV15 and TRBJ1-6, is DAMVIQNPRYQVTQFGKPVTLSCSQTLNHNVMYWYQQKSSQAPKLLFHYYDKDFNNEADTPDNFQSRRPNTSFCFLDIRSPGLGDTAMYLCATSRVTADSYLSSYNSPLHFGNGTRLTVT.

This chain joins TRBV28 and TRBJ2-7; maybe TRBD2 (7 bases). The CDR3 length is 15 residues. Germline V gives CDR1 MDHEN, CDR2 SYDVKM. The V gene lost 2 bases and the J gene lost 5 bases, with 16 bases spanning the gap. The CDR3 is CASSLKGGRIHEQYF. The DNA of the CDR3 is TGTGCCAGCAGTTTAAAGGGGGGGCGCATCCACGAGCAGTACTTC.

DNA of the CDR3: TGTGCCACCAGCAGAACACCGGTTAGCGGGGGGAGGCCCGGGGAGCTGTTTTTT. This sequence encodes CATSRTPVSGGRPGELFF. The rearrangement links TRBV15 to TRBJ2-2; 10 bases align to TRBD2. This CDR3 is 18 amino acids long. The J segment lost 6 bases and the V segment lost 2 bases, leaving 12 bases of the junction unmatched. The germline gives CDR1 LNHNV, CDR2 YYDKDF (reference sequence).

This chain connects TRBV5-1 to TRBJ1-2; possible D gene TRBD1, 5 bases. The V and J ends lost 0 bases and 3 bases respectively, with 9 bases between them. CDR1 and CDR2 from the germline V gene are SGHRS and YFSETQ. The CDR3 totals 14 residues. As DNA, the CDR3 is TGCGCCAGCAGCTTGGTCGGGGGGGACTATGGCTACACCTTC. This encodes CASSLVGGDYGYTF.

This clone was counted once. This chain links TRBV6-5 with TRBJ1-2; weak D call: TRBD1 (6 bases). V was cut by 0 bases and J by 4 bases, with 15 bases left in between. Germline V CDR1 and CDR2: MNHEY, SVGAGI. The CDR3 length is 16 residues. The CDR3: CASSYSMGAGGYGYTF. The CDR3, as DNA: TGTGCCAGCAGTTACTCGATGGGGGCGGGTGGCTATGGCTACACCTTC.

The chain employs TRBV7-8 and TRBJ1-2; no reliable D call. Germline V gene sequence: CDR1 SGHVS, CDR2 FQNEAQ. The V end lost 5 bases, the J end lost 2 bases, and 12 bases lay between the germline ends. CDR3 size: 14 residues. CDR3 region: CASSPRAENYGYTF. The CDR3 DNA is TGTGCCAGCAGCCCCCGGGCAGAGAACTATGGCTACACCTTC.

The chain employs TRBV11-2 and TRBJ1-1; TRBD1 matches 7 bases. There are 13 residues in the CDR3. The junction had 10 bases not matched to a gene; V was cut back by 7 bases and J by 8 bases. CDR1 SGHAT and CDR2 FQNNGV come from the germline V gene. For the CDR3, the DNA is TGTGCCAGCACCTTCTCCCCGGGACAGGAAGCTTTCTTT. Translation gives CASTFSPGQEAFF.

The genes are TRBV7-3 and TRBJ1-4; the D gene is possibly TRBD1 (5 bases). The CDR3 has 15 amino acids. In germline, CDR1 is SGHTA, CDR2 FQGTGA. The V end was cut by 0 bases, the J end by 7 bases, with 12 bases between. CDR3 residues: CASSLTGAGFEKLFF. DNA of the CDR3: TGTGCCAGCAGCTTAACTGGGGCAGGGTTTGAAAAACTGTTTTTT.

The CDR3 DNA sequence: TGTGCCAGCACGATCGAGGGCTACGAGCAGTACTTC. Amino acids: CASTIEGYEQYF. The gene calls are TRBV28 and TRBJ2-7; D may be TRBD2 (5 bases). Between the trimmed V and J ends, which lost 7 bases and 3 bases, there was a span of 10 bases. Germline CDR1 MDHEN, CDR2 SYDVKM. This CDR3 spans 12 amino acids.

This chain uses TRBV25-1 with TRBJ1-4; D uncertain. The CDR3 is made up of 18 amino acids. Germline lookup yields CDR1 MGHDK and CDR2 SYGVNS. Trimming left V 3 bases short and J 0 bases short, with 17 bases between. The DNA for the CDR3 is TGTGCCAGCAGTGACCTCGCCGGGAGTACTACAACTAATGAAAAACTGTTTTTT. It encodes CASSDLAGSTTTNEKLFF.

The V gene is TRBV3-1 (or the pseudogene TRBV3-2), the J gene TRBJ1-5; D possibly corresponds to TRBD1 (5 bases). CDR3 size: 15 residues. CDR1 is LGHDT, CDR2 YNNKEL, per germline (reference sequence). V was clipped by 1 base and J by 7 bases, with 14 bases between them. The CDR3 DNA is TGTGCCAGCAGCCAAGGGGTAGGGGCAGGACAGCCCCAGCATTTT. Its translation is CASSQGVGAGQPQHF.

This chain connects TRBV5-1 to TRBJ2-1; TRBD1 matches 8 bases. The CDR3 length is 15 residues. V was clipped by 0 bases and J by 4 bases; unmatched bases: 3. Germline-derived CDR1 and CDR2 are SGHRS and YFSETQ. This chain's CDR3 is CASSLGQGSYNEQFF. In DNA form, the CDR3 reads TGCGCCAGCAGCTTGGGACAGGGGAGTTACAATGAGCAGTTCTTC. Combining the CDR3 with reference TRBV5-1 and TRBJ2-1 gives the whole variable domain KAGVTQTPRYLIKTRGQQVTLSCSPISGHRSVSWYQQTPGQGLQFLFEYFSETQRNKGNFPGRFSGRQFSNSRSEMNVSTLELGDSALYLCASSLGQGSYNEQFFGPGTRLTVL.

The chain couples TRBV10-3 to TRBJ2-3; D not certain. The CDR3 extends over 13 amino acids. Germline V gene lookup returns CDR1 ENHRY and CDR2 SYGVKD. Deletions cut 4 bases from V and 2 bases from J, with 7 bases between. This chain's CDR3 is CAISVANTDTQYF. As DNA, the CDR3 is TGTGCCATCAGTGTAGCCAACACAGATACGCAGTATTTT.

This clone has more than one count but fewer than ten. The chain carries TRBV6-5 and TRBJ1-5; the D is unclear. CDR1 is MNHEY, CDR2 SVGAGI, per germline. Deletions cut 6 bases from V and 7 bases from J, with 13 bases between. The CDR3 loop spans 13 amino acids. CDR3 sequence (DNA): TGTGCCAGCAGGGGCCTTACGGGGCAGCCCCAGCATTTT. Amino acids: CASRGLTGQPQHF.

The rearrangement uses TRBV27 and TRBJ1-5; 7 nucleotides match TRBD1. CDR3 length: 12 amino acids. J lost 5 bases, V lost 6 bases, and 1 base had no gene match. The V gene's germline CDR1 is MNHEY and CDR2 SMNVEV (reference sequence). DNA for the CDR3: TGTGCCAGCAGACAGGGGTATCAGCCCCAGCATTTT. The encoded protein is CASRQGYQPQHF.

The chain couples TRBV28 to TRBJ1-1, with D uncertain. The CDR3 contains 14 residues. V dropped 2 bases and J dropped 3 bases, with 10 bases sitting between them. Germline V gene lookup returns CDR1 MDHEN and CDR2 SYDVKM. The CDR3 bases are TGTGCCAGCAGTTTAAGTTGGGCGGACACTGAAGCTTTCTTT. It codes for CASSLSWADTEAFF. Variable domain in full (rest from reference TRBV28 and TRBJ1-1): DVKVTQSSRYLVKRTGEKVFLECVQDMDHENMFWYRQDPGLGLRLIYFSYDVKMKEKGDIPEGYSVSREKKERFSLILESASTNQTSMYLCASSLSWADTEAFFGQGTRLTVV.

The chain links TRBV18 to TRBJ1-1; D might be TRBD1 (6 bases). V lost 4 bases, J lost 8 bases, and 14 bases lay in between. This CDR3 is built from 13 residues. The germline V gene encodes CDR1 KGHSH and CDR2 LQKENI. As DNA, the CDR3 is TGTGCCAGCTCACATGGGACATCTATGGAAGCTTTCTTT. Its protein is CASSHGTSMEAFF. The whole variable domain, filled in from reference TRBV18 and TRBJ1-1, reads NAGVMQNPRHLVRRRGQEARLRCSPMKGHSHVYWYRQLPEEGLKFMVYLQKENIIDESGMPKERFSAEFPKEGPSILRIQQVVRGDSAAYFCASSHGTSMEAFFGQGTRLTVV.

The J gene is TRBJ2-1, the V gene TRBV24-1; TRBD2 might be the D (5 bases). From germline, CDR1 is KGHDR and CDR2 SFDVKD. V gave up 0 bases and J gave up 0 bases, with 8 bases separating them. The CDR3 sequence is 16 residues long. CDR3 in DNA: TGTGCCACCAGTGATTTGATCGGGAACTCCTACAATGAGCAGTTCTTC. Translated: CATSDLIGNSYNEQFF.

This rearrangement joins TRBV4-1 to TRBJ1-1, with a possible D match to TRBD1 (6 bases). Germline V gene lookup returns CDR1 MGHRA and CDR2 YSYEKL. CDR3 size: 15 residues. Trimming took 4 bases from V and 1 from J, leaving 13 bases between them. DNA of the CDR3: TGCGCCAGCAGCCGGGGGGCCGATGGGAACACTGAAGCTTTCTTT. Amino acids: CASSRGADGNTEAFF.

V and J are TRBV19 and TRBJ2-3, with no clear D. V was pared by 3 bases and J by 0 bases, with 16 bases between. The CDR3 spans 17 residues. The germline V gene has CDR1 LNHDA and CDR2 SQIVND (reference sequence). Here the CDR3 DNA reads TGTGCCAGTAGTATCCCGACGCGAGCCCGGAGCACAGATACGCAGTATTTT. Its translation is CASSIPTRARSTDTQYF.

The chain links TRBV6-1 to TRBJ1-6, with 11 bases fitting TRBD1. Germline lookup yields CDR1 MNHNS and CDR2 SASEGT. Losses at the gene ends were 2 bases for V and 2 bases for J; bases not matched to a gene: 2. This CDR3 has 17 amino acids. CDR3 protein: CASSERDRGTYNSPLHF. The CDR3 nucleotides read TGTGCCAGCAGTGAAAGGGACAGGGGGACCTATAATTCACCCCTCCACTTT.

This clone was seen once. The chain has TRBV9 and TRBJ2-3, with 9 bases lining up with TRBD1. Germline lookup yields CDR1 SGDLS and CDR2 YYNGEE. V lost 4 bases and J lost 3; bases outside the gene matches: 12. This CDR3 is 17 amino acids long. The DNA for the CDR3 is TGTGCCAGCAGCTCCAGATGGGGGACAGGGAATACAGATACGCAGTATTTT. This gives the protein CASSSRWGTGNTDTQYF.

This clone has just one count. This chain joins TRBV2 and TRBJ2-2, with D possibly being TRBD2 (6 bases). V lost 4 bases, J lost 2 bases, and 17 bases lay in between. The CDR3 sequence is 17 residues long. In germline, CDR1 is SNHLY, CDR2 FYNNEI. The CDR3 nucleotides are TGTGCCAGCAGTGTGGGACTCGAGAAATATAACACCGGGGAGCTGTTTTTT. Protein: CASSVGLEKYNTGELFF.

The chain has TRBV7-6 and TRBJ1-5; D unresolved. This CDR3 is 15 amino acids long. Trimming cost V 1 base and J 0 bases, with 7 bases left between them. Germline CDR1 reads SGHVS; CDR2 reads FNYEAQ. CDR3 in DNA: TGTGCCAGCAGCTTAGATATCAATAGCAATCAGCCCCAGCATTTT. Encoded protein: CASSLDINSNQPQHF.